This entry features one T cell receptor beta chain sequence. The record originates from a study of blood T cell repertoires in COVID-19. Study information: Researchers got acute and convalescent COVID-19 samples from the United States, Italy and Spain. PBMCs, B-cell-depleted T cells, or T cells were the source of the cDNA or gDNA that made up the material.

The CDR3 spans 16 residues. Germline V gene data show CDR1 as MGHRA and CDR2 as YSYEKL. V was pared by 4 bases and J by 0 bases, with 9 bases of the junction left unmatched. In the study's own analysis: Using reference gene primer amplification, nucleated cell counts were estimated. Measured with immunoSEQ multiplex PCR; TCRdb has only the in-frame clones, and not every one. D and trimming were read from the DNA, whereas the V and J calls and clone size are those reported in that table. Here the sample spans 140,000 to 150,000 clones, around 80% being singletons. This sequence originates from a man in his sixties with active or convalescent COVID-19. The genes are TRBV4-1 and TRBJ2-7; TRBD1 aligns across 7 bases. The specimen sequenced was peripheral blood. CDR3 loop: CASSPRGQAYSYEQYF. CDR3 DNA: TGCGCCAGCAGCCCCCGAGGACAGGCGTACTCCTACGAGCAGTACTTC.